The 9 T cell receptor beta chains given below trace back to one sample, sequenced in a study of long-term antiretroviral therapy in people with HIV. It was version v3.0 of the immunoSEQ assay that was run at survey level. Assay: immunoSEQ multiplex PCR; the TCRdb copy retains only in-frame clones and omits some. The table shows about 10,000 clones, with more than 80% occurring only once. Sequenced material: unsorted PBMCs, taken 0.7 years after starting antiretroviral therapy. The receptors were gathered from a man aged 35 to 55 with HIV.

V is TRBV19 and J is TRBJ1-1; D uncertain. V lost 1 base and J 6 bases, leaving 6 bases between the germline ends. The germline CDR1 and CDR2 sequences are LNHDA and SQIVND (reference sequence). The CDR3 extends over 12 amino acids. Here the CDR3 reads CASSIGVSEAFF. DNA of the CDR3: TGTGCCAGTAGTATAGGGGTTTCTGAAGCTTTCTTT.

The chain couples TRBV19 to TRBJ1-2; 9 bases map to TRBD1. The V gene end was trimmed by 5 bases and the J gene end by 8 bases; junction bases not matched to a gene: 9. Germline V gene sequence: CDR1 LNHDA, CDR2 SQIVND (reference sequence). The CDR3 covers 14 residues. The CDR3 DNA follows: TGTGCCAGTAGTCCCCGTGCGGACAGGGGAGGCTACACCTTC. Encoded protein: CASSPRADRGGYTF.

This clone was seen once. The rearrangement uses TRBV4-3 and TRBJ2-7, with 11 bases aligning to TRBD1. Germline-derived CDR1 and CDR2 are LGHNA and YSLEER. The CDR3 is 14 residues long. V was clipped by 4 bases and J by 6 bases; unmatched bases: 5. The DNA of the CDR3 is TGCGCCAGCAGCCGGGACAGGGGGGTTGGCGAGCAGTACTTC. Translating it yields CASSRDRGVGEQYF.

This chain links TRBV28 with TRBJ2-2, with unresolved D. V lost 7 bases to trimming and J lost 6 bases, with 18 bases between them. This CDR3 region has 15 residues. Germline loops: CDR1 MDHEN, CDR2 SYDVKM. The CDR3 region has the DNA TGTGCCAGCACCCCCGGCCGGGCGGTACCCGGGGAGCTGTTTTTT. This sequence encodes CASTPGRAVPGELFF. Filled out from reference TRBV28 and TRBJ2-2, the complete variable domain reads DVKVTQSSRYLVKRTGEKVFLECVQDMDHENMFWYRQDPGLGLRLIYFSYDVKMKEKGDIPEGYSVSREKKERFSLILESASTNQTSMYLCASTPGRAVPGELFFGEGSRLTVL.

V usage is TRBV7-9 and J usage is TRBJ1-1, with D possibly TRBD1 on 6 matching bases. The CDR3 spans 16 residues. CDR1 and CDR2 (germline): SEHNR, FQNEAQ (reference sequence). V gave up 4 bases and J gave up 1 base, with 16 bases separating them. CDR3 DNA: TGTGCCAGCAGCTCCACCTCAGGGGCAGGGAACACTGAAGCTTTCTTT. It translates to CASSSTSGAGNTEAFF. The full variable domain, in which reference TRBV7-9 and TRBJ1-1 provide the parts outside the CDR3, is DTGVSQNPRHKITKRGQNVTFRCDPISEHNRLYWYRQTLGQGPEFLTYFQNEAQLEKSRLLSDRFSAERPKGSFSTLEIQRTEQGDSAMYLCASSSTSGAGNTEAFFGQGTRLTVV.

This clone appeared a few times. The chain links TRBV7-9 to TRBJ1-2, with D unclear. The CDR3 has 12 amino acids. V was cut by 5 bases and J by 8 bases, with 12 bases left in between. CDR1 and CDR2 from the germline V gene are SEHNR and FQNEAQ (reference sequence). The CDR3 sequence is CASSRNPRGYTF. The CDR3 DNA sequence: TGTGCCAGCAGCCGAAACCCCAGGGGCTACACCTTC.

This rearrangement joins TRBV29-1 to TRBJ2-7; 11 nucleotides match TRBD2. Trimming at V came to 7 bases and at J to 0 bases, leaving 2 bases not matched to a gene. Germline V gives CDR1 SQVTM, CDR2 ANQGSEA. The CDR3 loop spans 13 amino acids. CDR3 bases: TGCAGCGGGACTAGCGGGTACTCCTACGAGCAGTACTTC. Its protein is CSGTSGYSYEQYF.

The rearrangement joins TRBV4-1 to TRBJ2-7; TRBD2 matches at 8 bases. The CDR3 has 15 amino acids. Germline lookup yields CDR1 MGHRA and CDR2 YSYEKL. The junction had 4 bases not matched to a gene; V was cut back by 0 bases and J by 3 bases. Here the CDR3 DNA reads TGCGCCAGCAGCCAAGATACTAGCGGATACTACGAGCAGTACTTC. It translates to CASSQDTSGYYEQYF.

The J gene is TRBJ1-4, the V gene TRBV5-4; D is unclear. Trimming shortened V by 4 bases and J by 0 bases, and 7 bases separated the two germline ends. CDR1 is SGHNT, CDR2 YYREEE, per germline (reference sequence). This CDR3 is 14 amino acids long. The CDR3 loop is CASSLDSTNEKLFF. The CDR3 region has the DNA TGTGCCAGCAGCCTCGATTCAACTAATGAAAAACTGTTTTTT.